A selection of T cell receptor beta chains follows, all from one sample in a study of blood T cell repertoires in COVID-19. Only in-frame clones appear in the TCRdb table, and some are missing; sequencing was by immunoSEQ multiplex PCR. The repertoire holds 100,000 to 110,000 clones, with just under 85% as singletons. Material for sequencing was peripheral blood. These receptor sequences come from a man aged 45-65 years with active or convalescent COVID-19. The CDR3 runs from the conserved cysteine through the conserved F or W. A D gene is named only where the DNA matches it firmly. Size is stated for part of the rows, as once, few or many counts, or as a class when the clone is expanded.

NA	TRBJ2-4	TRBV14	NA	TGTGCCAGCAGTCAAGGGGTTAGGGGCCTAGCCAAAAACATTCAGTACTTC	CASSQGVRGLAKNIQYF
few	TRBJ2-6	TRBV19	NA	TGTGCCAGTAGTCCTAGCTCTGGGGCCAACGTCCTGACTTTC	CASSPSSGANVLTF
NA	TRBJ1-1	TRBV5-6	NA	TGTGCCAGCAGCTTGTCAGGGGCTAACACTGAAGCTTTCTTT	CASSLSGANTEAFF
NA	TRBJ2-1	TRBV7-3	TRBD2	TGTGCCAGCAGCCGGGAGGAGCGCTCTTACAATGAGCAGTTCTTC	CASSREERSYNEQFF
NA	TRBJ1-1	TRBV9	NA	TGTGCCAGCAGCGTAGCACAGGGAGGGACTGAAGCTTTCTTT	CASSVAQGGTEAFF
NA	TRBJ2-2	TRBV5-6	TRBD1	TGTGCCAGCAGCTTGGCGGGACAGGGATTTAAGGGCGGGGAGCTGTTTTTT	CASSLAGQGFKGGELFF
NA	TRBJ1-1	TRBV18	TRBD1	TGTGCCGTCAGAAGGGACAGAAGATTGAACACTGAAGCTTTCTTT	CAVRRDRRLNTEAFF
NA	TRBJ2-3	TRBV11-2	TRBD2	TGTGCCAGCAGCCCCGGTGCGGGAGGCACAGATACGCAGTATTTT	CASSPGAGGTDTQYF
few	TRBJ2-3	TRBV11-1	NA	TGTGCCAGCAGCTTAGGCGGTGGGAGGTTATCAGATACGCAGTATTTT	CASSLGGGRLSDTQYF
once	TRBJ2-1	TRBV2	NA	TGTGCCAGCAGTGGTGGGCCCTTGCGGGCCTCCGGCAATGAGCAGTTCTTC	CASSGGPLRASGNEQFF
NA	TRBJ1-5	TRBV11-2	NA	TGTGCCAGCAGCGAAATCACAGGTTTTAGCAATCAGCCCCAGCATTTT	CASSEITGFSNQPQHF
NA	TRBJ2-1	TRBV12-3/TRBV12-4	NA	TGTGCCAGCAGCCTTCAGCGCGGAAATGAGCAGTTCTTC	CASSLQRGNEQFF
NA	TRBJ1-1	TRBV9	NA	TGTGCCAGCAGCGTAGAGTGGGGGCGCGCTGAAGCTTTCTTT	CASSVEWGRAEAFF
NA	TRBJ2-5	TRBV2	TRBD2	TGTGCCAGCATGGGTTCCGGGACTACAGAGACCCAGTACTTC	CASMGSGTTETQYF
NA	TRBJ1-5	TRBV6-1	TRBD1	TGTGCCAGCAGGTCGGACAGGGCCGGCCAGCCCCAGCATTTT	CASRSDRAGQPQHF
NA	TRBJ2-5	TRBV24-1	TRBD1	TGTGCCACCAGTGACCCCACCGGGACAGGGGCGAAGACCCAGTACTTC	CATSDPTGTGAKTQYF
NA	TRBJ2-1	TRBV9	NA	TGTGCCAGCAGCGTTTATACGGGAGTCAGTGAGCAGTTCTTC	CASSVYTGVSEQFF
few	TRBJ2-1	TRBV9	TRBD2	TGTGCCAGCAGCGAGATAGCGGGAGGGCCGGTCAATGAGCAGTTCTTC	CASSEIAGGPVNEQFF
few	TRBJ2-3	TRBV7-3	NA	TGTGCCAGCAGCTCCCTCCCCGGGGATACGCAGTATTTT	CASSSLPGDTQYF
NA	TRBJ1-2	TRBV18	NA	TGTGCCAGCTCACGGGATGGAGGGGAGAAGTACTATGGCTACACCTTC	CASSRDGGEKYYGYTF
NA	TRBJ2-1	TRBV18	NA	TGTGCCAGCTTCACCGGGGGACCCCCCAATGAGCAGTTCTTC	CASFTGGPPNEQFF
NA	TRBJ2-1	TRBV11-3	NA	TGTGCCAGCAGCTTAGTTGGCGGTGCCTACAATGAGCAGTTCTTC	CASSLVGGAYNEQFF
many	TRBJ2-3	TRBV24-1	NA	TGTGCCACCAGTGATTACAGTGATTTCACAGATACGCAGTATTTT	CATSDYSDFTDTQYF
NA	TRBJ2-7	TRBV2	NA	TGTGCCAGCAGTGGAGGACTAGTCAGGGGCTCCTACGAGCAGTACTTC	CASSGGLVRGSYEQYF
once	TRBJ2-1	TRBV7-2	TRBD2	TGTGCCAGCAGCCTAAACCCCCCGGGACTAGAGCCGCTTAATGAGCAGTTCTTC	CASSLNPPGLEPLNEQFF
NA	TRBJ1-2	TRBV7-2	NA	TGTGCCAGCAGCCCGAGACAGACCCGCTATAGCTATGGCTACACCTTC	CASSPRQTRYSYGYTF
NA	TRBJ2-5	TRBV23-1	TRBD1	TGCGCCAGCGGAACCGGGACAGAAGAGACCCAGTACTTC	CASGTGTEETQYF
once	TRBJ2-5	TRBV5-4	TRBD2	TGTGCCAGCAGCTTGGCAGGACTAGCGGGCCAAGAGACCCAGTACTTC	CASSLAGLAGQETQYF
NA	TRBJ1-2	TRBV27	TRBD1	TGTGCCAGCAGGGGACAGGGGGAAGGGTATGGCTACACCTTC	CASRGQGEGYGYTF
NA	TRBJ1-1	TRBV6-6	TRBD1	TGTGCCAGCAGCTTCGGAACCTACAGGGGGCGGGGTATGAACACTGAAGCTTTCTTT	CASSFGTYRGRGMNTEAFF
once	TRBJ1-4	TRBV27	NA	TGTGCCAGCAGTTTAGAGGGAAGTGATGAAAAACTGTTTTTT	CASSLEGSDEKLFF
NA	TRBJ2-2	TRBV3-1/TRBV3-2	NA	TGTGCCAGCCGCCACACAAACACCGGGGAGCTGTTTTTT	CASRHTNTGELFF
NA	TRBJ1-5	TRBV2	NA	TGTGCCAGCAGTCTAAGCAGAGGGAGCAATCAGCCCCAGCATTTT	CASSLSRGSNQPQHF
NA	TRBJ2-1	TRBV6-6	TRBD2	TGTGCCAGCCGTTTCCAACTAGCGGCTTACAATGAGCAGTTCTTC	CASRFQLAAYNEQFF